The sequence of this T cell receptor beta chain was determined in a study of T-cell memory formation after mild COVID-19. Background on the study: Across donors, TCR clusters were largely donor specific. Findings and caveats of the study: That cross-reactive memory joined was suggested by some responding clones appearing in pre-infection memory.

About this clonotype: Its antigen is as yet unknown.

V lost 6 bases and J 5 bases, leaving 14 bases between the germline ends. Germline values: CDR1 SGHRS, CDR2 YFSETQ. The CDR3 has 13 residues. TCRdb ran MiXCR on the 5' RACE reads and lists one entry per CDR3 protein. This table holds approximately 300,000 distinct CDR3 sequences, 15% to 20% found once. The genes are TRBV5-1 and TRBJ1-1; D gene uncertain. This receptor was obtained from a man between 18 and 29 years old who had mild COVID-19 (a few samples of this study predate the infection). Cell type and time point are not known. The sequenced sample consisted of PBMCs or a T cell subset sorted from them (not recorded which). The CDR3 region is CASNTGDGTEAFF. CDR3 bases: TGCGCCAGCAACACCGGGGATGGGACTGAAGCTTTCTTT.